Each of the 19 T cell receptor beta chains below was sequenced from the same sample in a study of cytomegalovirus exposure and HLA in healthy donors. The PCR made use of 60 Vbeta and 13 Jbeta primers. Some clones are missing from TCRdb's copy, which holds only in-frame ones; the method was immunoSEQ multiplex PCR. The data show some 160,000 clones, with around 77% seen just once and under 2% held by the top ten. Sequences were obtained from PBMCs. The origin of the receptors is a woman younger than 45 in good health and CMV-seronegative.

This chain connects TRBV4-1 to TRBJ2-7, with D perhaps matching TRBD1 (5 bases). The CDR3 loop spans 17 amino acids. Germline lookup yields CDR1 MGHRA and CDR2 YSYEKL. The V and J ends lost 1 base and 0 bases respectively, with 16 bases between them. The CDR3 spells CASSQAPDSASSYEQYF. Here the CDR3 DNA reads TGCGCCAGCAGCCAAGCCCCAGACAGCGCGAGCTCCTACGAGCAGTACTTC.

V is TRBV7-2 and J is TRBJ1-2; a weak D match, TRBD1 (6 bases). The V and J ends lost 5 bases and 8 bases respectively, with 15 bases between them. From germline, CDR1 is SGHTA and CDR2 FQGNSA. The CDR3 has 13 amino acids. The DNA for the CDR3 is TGTGCCAGCAGCCTTACAGGGCGAAGAGGCTACACCTTC. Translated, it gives CASSLTGRRGYTF.

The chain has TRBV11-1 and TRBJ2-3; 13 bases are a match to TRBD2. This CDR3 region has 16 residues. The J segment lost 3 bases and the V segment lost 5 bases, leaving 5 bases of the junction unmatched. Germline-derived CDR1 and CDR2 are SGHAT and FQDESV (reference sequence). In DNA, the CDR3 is TGTGCCAGCAGCACCCGACTAGCGGGAGGTACAGATACGCAGTATTTT. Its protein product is CASSTRLAGGTDTQYF.

The CDR3 here is CASSFGLAGGPMNTGELFF. CDR3 bases: TGTGCCAGCAGCTTCGGACTAGCGGGGGGGCCTATGAACACCGGGGAGCTGTTTTTT. The V call is TRBV5-6, the J call TRBJ2-2; 15 bases match TRBD2. Germline-derived CDR1 and CDR2 are SGHDT and YYEEEE. The junction had 6 bases not matched to a gene; V was cut back by 2 bases and J by 1 base. The length of the CDR3 is 19 residues. The whole variable domain, remainder taken from reference TRBV5-6 and TRBJ2-2, is DAGVTQSPTHLIKTRGQQVTLRCSPKSGHDTVSWYQQALGQGPQFIFQYYEEEERQRGNFPDRFSGHQFPNYSSELNVNALLLGDSALYLCASSFGLAGGPMNTGELFFGEGSRLTVL.

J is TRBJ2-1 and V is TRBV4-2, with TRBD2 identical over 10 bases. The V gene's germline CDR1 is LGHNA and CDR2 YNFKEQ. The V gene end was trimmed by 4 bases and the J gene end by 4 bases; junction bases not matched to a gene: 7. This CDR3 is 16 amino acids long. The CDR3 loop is CASSRVAGGRYNEQFF. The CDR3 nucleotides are TGTGCCAGCAGCCGAGTAGCGGGGGGTAGGTACAATGAGCAGTTCTTC.

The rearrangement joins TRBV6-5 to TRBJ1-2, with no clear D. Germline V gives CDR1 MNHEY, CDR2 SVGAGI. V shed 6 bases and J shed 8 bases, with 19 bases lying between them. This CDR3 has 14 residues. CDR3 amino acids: CASRQFGRPTGYTF. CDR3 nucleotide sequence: TGTGCCAGCAGACAATTCGGCAGGCCTACGGGCTACACCTTC.

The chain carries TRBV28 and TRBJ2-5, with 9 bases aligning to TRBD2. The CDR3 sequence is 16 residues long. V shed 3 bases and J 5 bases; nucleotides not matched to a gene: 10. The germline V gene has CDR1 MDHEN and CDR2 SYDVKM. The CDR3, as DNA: TGTGCCAGCAGTTTGCGACTAGCGGTGGTCCAGGAGACCCAGTACTTC. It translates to CASSLRLAVVQETQYF.

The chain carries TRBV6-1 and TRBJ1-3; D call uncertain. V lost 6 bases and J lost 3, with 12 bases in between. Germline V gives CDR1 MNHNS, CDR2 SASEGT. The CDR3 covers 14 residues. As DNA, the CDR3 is TGTGCCAGCAGAGCAGGTGACCTTGGAAACACCATATATTTT. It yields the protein CASRAGDLGNTIYF.

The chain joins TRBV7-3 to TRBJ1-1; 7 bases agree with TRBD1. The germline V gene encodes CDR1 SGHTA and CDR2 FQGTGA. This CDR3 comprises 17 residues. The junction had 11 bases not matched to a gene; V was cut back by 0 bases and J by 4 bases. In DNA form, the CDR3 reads TGTGCCAGCAGCTTAACGTTCGGGCAGAACAGGGGCACTGAAGCTTTCTTT. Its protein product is CASSLTFGQNRGTEAFF.

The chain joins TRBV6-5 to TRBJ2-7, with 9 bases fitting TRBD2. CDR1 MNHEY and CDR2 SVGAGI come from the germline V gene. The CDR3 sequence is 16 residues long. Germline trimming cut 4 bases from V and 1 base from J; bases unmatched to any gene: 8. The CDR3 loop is CASSSGLAAVSYEQYF. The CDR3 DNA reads TGTGCCAGCAGTTCGGGACTAGCAGCCGTATCCTACGAGCAGTACTTC.

In DNA, the CDR3 is TGCGCCAGCAGCGGGAGTCCCCCCGGGGAGCTGTTTTTT. This codes for CASSGSPPGELFF. The rearrangement joins TRBV5-1 to TRBJ2-2; a weak D match, TRBD2 (5 bases). The CDR3 has 13 amino acids. V was trimmed by 4 bases and J by 6 bases, leaving 10 bases between them. Germline values: CDR1 SGHRS, CDR2 YFSETQ.

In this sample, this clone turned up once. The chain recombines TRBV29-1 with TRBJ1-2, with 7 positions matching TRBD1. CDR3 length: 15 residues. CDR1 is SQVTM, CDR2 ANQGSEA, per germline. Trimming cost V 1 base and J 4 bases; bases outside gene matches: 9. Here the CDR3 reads CSVEVSGTEGYGYTF. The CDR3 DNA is TGCAGCGTTGAAGTCTCCGGGACAGAGGGCTATGGCTACACCTTC.

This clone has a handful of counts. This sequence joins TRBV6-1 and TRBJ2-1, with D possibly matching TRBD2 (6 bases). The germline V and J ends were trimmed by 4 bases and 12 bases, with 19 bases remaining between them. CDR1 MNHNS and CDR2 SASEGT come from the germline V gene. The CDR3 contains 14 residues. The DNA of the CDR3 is TGTGCCAGCAGTGTTGAGGTATCGGGACTGGCGCAGTTCTTC. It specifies CASSVEVSGLAQFF.

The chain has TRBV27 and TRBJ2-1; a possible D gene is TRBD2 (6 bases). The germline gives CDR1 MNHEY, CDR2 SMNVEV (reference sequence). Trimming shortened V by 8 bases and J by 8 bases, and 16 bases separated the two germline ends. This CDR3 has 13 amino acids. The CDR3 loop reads CASLSHQRDEQFF. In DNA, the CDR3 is TGTGCCAGCCTAAGCCATCAGCGGGATGAGCAGTTCTTC.

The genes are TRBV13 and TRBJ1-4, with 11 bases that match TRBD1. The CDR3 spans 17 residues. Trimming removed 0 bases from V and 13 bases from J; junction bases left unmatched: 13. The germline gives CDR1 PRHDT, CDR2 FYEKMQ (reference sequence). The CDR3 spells CASSLGYRDRGKGGLFF. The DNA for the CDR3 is TGTGCCAGCAGCTTAGGGTATCGGGACAGGGGGAAAGGTGGACTGTTTTTT.

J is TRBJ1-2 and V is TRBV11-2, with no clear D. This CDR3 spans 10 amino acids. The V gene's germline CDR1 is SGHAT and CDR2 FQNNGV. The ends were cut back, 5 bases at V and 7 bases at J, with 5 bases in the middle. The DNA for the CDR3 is TGTGCCAGCAGCCGGGTTGGCTACACCTTC. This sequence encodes CASSRVGYTF.

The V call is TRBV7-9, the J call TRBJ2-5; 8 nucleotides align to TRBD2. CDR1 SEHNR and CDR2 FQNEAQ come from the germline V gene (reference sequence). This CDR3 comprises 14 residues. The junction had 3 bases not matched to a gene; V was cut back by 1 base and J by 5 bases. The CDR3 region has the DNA TGTGCCAGCAGCTTAGTCTCTAGCGGGGAGACCCAGTACTTC. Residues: CASSLVSSGETQYF. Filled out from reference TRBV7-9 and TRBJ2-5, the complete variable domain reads DTGVSQNPRHKITKRGQNVTFRCDPISEHNRLYWYRQTLGQGPEFLTYFQNEAQLEKSRLLSDRFSAERPKGSFSTLEIQRTEQGDSAMYLCASSLVSSGETQYFGPGTRLLVL.

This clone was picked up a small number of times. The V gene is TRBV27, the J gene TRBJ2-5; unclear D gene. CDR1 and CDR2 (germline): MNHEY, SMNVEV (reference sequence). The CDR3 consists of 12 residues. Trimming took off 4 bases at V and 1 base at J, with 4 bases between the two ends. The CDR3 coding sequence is TGTGCCAGCAGTTCTTCCCAAGAGACCCAGTACTTC. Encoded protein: CASSSSQETQYF.

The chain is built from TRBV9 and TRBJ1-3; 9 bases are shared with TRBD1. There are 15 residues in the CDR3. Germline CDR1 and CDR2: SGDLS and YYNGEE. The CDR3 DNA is TGTGGGGGGGACAGGGCATTCCCCTCTGGAAACACCATATATTTT. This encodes CGGDRAFPSGNTIYF.